Below, 13 T cell receptor beta chains from the same sample are listed, as sequenced in a study of blood T cell repertoires in COVID-19. Profiled with immunoSEQ multiplex PCR; TCRdb holds only in-frame clones, not every one. The profile covers roughly 14,000 clones, with 85% to 90% appearing a single time and roughly 15% taken by the ten largest. The sequenced material came from peripheral blood. The receptors shown here come from a man aged 50-59 years with active COVID-19.

The rearrangement uses TRBV27 and TRBJ2-7; a weak D match, TRBD2 (5 bases). This CDR3 spans 15 amino acids. Germline V gene data show CDR1 as MNHEY and CDR2 as SMNVEV (reference sequence). Trimming removed 3 bases at V and 3 bases at J, with 15 bases between. CDR3 residues: CASSLDRLRNYEQYF. For the CDR3, the DNA is TGTGCCAGCAGTTTGGACCGACTACGTAACTACGAGCAGTACTTC.

This sequence joins TRBV6-2 or TRBV6-3 and TRBJ2-1; TRBD2 agrees at 11 bases. Germline V CDR1 and CDR2: MNHEY, SVGEGT. Unmatched junction bases numbered 14, after V lost 6 bases and J lost 4 bases. The CDR3 is made up of 18 amino acids. In DNA form, the CDR3 reads TGTGCCAGCAGCTTGGGGGCCTATAGCGGGAGGGATTACAATGAGCAGTTCTTC. It encodes CASSLGAYSGRDYNEQFF.

This CDR3 is CASSFTYTGNHQPQHF. CDR3 bases: TGTGCCAGTAGTTTTACCTACACAGGGAACCATCAGCCCCAGCATTTT. The genes are TRBV19 and TRBJ1-5, with a possible D match to TRBD1 (6 bases). The CDR3 covers 16 residues. Germline values: CDR1 LNHDA, CDR2 SQIVND (reference sequence). V lost 5 bases and J lost 5, with 19 bases in between. Full variable domain (missing parts from reference TRBV19 and TRBJ1-5): DGGITQSPKYLFRKEGQNVTLSCEQNLNHDAMYWYRQDPGQGLRLIYYSQIVNDFQKGDIAEGYSVSREKKESFPLTVTSAQKNPTAFYLCASSFTYTGNHQPQHFGDGTRLSIL.

This clone was seen a few times. The chain employs TRBV19 and TRBJ1-6, with D tentatively TRBD1 (5 bases). V lost 7 bases to trimming and J lost 7 bases, with 20 bases between them. Germline V gene lookup returns CDR1 LNHDA and CDR2 SQIVND (reference sequence). The CDR3 runs to 16 residues. The DNA for the CDR3 is TGTGCCAGTACCACACAGGACCTTTTAGGGAATTCACCCCTCCACTTT. Encoded protein: CASTTQDLLGNSPLHF.

V gene TRBV6-2 or TRBV6-3 combines with J gene TRBJ1-5; 8 bases agree with TRBD1. Germline values: CDR1 MNHEY, CDR2 SVGEGT. This CDR3 is built from 18 residues. V lost 2 bases, J lost 3 bases, and 12 bases stayed unmatched. As DNA, the CDR3 is TGTGCCAGCAGTTACATGGTATCAGGGGGCTTTACCAATCAGCCCCAGCATTTT. This codes for CASSYMVSGGFTNQPQHF.

This chain uses TRBV7-6 with TRBJ2-1; 11 bases align to TRBD2. The CDR3 length is 17 residues. V was pared by 2 bases and J by 7 bases, with 10 bases of the junction left unmatched. CDR1 is SGHVS and CDR2 is FNYEAQ in the germline V gene. CDR3 nucleotide sequence: TGTGCCAGCAGCTTACTAGCGGGAGGCGGACCTTCGAATGAGCAGTTCTTC. Residues: CASSLLAGGGPSNEQFF.

This chain joins TRBV5-1 and TRBJ2-1; D might be TRBD1 (5 bases). With 2 bases removed from V and 4 bases from J, the gap between germline ends came to 10 bases. This CDR3 has 14 amino acids. Germline V gives CDR1 SGHRS, CDR2 YFSETQ. CDR3 protein: CASSFSRVYNEQFF. DNA for the CDR3: TGCGCCAGCAGCTTCTCCAGGGTGTACAATGAGCAGTTCTTC.

J is TRBJ1-2 and V is TRBV27; D is possibly TRBD1 (5 bases). The germline V and J ends were trimmed by 0 bases and 8 bases, with 13 bases remaining between them. Germline lookup yields CDR1 MNHEY and CDR2 SMNVEV (reference sequence). The CDR3 runs to 14 residues. The CDR3 sequence: CASSLSVGGSGYTF. The CDR3 DNA is TGTGCCAGCAGTTTATCGGTGGGGGGTTCGGGCTACACCTTC.

The V and J genes are TRBV4-3 and TRBJ2-3; D is undetermined. This CDR3 is built from 16 residues. The V gene lost 0 bases and the J gene lost 2 bases, with 12 bases spanning the gap. Germline CDR1 and CDR2: LGHNA and YSLEER. The chain's CDR3 is CASSQDATGITDTQYF. The CDR3 DNA reads TGCGCCAGCAGCCAAGATGCGACGGGTATCACAGATACGCAGTATTTT.

V usage is TRBV7-9 and J usage is TRBJ1-1, with D possibly TRBD1 on 6 matching bases. CDR3 length: 13 residues. V lost 5 bases, J lost 6 bases, and 13 bases lay in between. Germline V gene data show CDR1 as SEHNR and CDR2 as FQNEAQ (reference sequence). The CDR3 sequence is CASSVGQTPEAFF. In DNA, the CDR3 is TGTGCCAGCAGCGTAGGACAGACCCCTGAAGCTTTCTTT.

This clone was found once. This chain uses TRBV24-1 with TRBJ2-2; 9 bases are shared with TRBD1. The germline V gene has CDR1 KGHDR and CDR2 SFDVKD. V shed 0 bases, J shed 7 bases, and the junction held 11 bases outside the gene matches. The CDR3 totals 18 residues. The CDR3 nucleotides are TGTGCCACCAGTGATTTGTCAACCGGGACAGGGAAGAGCGGGGAGCTGTTTTTT. It codes for CATSDLSTGTGKSGELFF.

This chain joins TRBV5-1 and TRBJ1-1; D gene ambiguous. The CDR3 loop spans 12 amino acids. Trimming removed 7 bases at V and 0 bases at J, with 7 bases between. From germline, CDR1 is SGHRS and CDR2 YFSETQ. The DNA of the CDR3 is TGCGCCAGCGGGGAGGTGAACACTGAAGCTTTCTTT. It translates to CASGEVNTEAFF.

The V and J genes are TRBV29-1 and TRBJ1-1, with 7 positions matching TRBD1. The CDR3 is 13 amino acids. The V gene end was trimmed by 6 bases and the J gene end by 3 bases; junction bases not matched to a gene: 7. From germline, CDR1 is SQVTM and CDR2 ANQGSEA. The CDR3 region has the DNA TGCAGCGTGTATACAGGGGAGCACACTGAAGCTTTCTTT. Its translation: CSVYTGEHTEAFF.